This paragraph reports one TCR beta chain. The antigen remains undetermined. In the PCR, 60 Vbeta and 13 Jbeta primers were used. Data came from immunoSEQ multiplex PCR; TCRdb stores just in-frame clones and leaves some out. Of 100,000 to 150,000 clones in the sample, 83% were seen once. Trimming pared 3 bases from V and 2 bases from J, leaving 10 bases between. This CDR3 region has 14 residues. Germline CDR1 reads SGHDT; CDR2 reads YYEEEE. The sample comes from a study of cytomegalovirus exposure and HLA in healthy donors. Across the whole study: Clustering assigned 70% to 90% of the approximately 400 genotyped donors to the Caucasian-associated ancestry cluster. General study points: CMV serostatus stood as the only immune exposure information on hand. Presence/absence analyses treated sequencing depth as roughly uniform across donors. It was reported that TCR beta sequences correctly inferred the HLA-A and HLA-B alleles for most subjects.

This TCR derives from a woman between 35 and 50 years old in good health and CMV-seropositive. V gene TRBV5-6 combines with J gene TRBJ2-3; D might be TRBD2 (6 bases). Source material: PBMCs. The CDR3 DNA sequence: TGTGCCAGCAGCTGGGGGGAAATCACAGATACGCAGTATTTT. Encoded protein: CASSWGEITDTQYF.